This TCR beta chain was identified during a study of cytomegalovirus exposure and HLA in healthy donors. General observations from the study: Confirmation in vitro established that a few CMV-associated chains were specific for CMV antigens. Generally TCR sequences proved uncommon, though certain public TCRs appeared in numerous donors. A list of around 160 TCR beta chains associated with cytomegalovirus was given.

The CDR3 is made up of 13 amino acids. Germline CDR1 and CDR2: SQVTM and ANQGSEA. Trimming shortened V by 2 bases and J by 7 bases, and 14 bases separated the two germline ends. Of note for this clone: The antigen remains undetermined.

The method was immunoSEQ multiplex PCR; TCRdb's version includes in-frame clones alone and lacks a portion of them. The repertoire holds around 240,000 clones, with 90% as singletons. The V and J genes are TRBV29-1 and TRBJ1-1, with D tentatively TRBD1 (5 bases). The origin of this receptor is a woman aged 18-29 years in good health and CMV-seronegative. Source material: PBMCs. The CDR3 spells CSVEQLGGYEAFF. The CDR3 bases are TGCAGCGTTGAACAGTTGGGGGGGTATGAAGCTTTCTTT.